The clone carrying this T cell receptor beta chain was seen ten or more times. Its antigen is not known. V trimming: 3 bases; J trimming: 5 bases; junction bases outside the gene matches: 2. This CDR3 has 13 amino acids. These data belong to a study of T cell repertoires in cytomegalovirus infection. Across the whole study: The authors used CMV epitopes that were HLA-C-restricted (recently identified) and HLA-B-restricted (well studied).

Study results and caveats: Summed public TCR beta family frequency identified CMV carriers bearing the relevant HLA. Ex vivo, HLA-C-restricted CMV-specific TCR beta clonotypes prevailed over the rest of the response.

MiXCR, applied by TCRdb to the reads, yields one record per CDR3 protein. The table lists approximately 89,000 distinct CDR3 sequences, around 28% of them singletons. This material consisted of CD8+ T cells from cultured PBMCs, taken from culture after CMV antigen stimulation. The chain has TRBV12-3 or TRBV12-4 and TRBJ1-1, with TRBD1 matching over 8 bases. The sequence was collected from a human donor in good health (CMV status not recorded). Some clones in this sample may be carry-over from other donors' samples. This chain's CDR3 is CASSLGDRTEAFF. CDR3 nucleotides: TGTGCCAGCAGTTTGGGGGACAGGACTGAAGCTTTCTTT.